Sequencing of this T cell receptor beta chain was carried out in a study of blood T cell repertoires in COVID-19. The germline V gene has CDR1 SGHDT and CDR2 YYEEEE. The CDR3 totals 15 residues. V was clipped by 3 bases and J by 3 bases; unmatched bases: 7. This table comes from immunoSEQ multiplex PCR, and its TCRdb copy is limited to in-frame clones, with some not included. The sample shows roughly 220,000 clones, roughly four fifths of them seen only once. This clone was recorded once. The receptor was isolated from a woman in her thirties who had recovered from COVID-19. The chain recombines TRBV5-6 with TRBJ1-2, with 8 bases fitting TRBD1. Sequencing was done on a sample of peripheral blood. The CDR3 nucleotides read TGTGCCAGCAGCTCGACAGGGGTCCCCTACTATGGCTACACCTTC. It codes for CASSSTGVPYYGYTF.